These 32 T cell receptor beta chains share one sample of origin, sequenced in a study of regulatory T cells in long-lasting Graves disease. Time point described: newly diagnosed GD, antithyroid drugs for less than 3 months. RNA from PBMCs was the source of the TCR library. Building the TCR beta libraries relied on iRepertoire HTBI primers, and CDR3 regions underwent Arm-PCR. TCRdb reprocessed the multiplex PCR reads via MiXCR and lists one record per CDR3 protein. The data hold hundreds of thousands of distinct CDR3 sequences, with less than 20% observed a single time. The material sequenced was peripheral blood mononuclear cells (PBMCs), taken at new diagnosis, from a patient treated with antithyroid drugs. The receptors here all came from a female donor with Graves disease.

CDR3 sequence (DNA): TGTGCCAGCCACAGGGACAGGGGTCACGAGCAGTACTTC. Protein product: CASHRDRGHEQYF. The chain carries TRBV2 and TRBJ2-7, with 10 bases fitting TRBD1. The germline V gene has CDR1 SNHLY and CDR2 FYNNEI. This CDR3 contains 13 residues. Trimming cost V 8 bases and J 5 bases; bases outside gene matches: 6. Full variable domain (outside the CDR3, taken from reference TRBV2 and TRBJ2-7): EPEVTQTPSHQVTQMGQEVILRCVPISNHLYFYWYRQILGQKVEFLVSFYNNEISEKSEIFDDQFSVERPDGSNFTLKIRSTKLEDSAMYFCASHRDRGHEQYFGPGTRLTVT.

With regard to this clonotype: It may be a read error: a sequence one base away is much more abundant. This chain joins TRBV2 and TRBJ2-7; 9 bases fit TRBD1. Trimming at V came to 4 bases and at J to 7 bases, leaving 8 bases not matched to a gene. Germline lookup yields CDR1 SNHLY and CDR2 FYNNEI. The CDR3 covers 14 residues. The CDR3 is CASSGDRDHNEQYF. DNA of the CDR3: TGTGCCAGCAGTGGGGACAGGGACCACAATGAGCAGTACTTC.

This clonotype was found many times. This chain connects TRBV19 to TRBJ2-5, with 10 bases identical to TRBD1. CDR3 length: 13 residues. The ends lost 10 bases at V and 3 bases at J; junction bases unmatched: 5. From germline, CDR1 is LNHDA and CDR2 SQIVND (reference sequence). CDR3: CATEGQGEETQYF. CDR3 nucleotide sequence: TGTGCCACCGAAGGACAGGGGGAAGAGACCCAGTACTTC. Variable domain in full (rest from reference TRBV19 and TRBJ2-5): DGGITQSPKYLFRKEGQNVTLSCEQNLNHDAMYWYRQDPGQGLRLIYYSQIVNDFQKGDIAEGYSVSREKKESFPLTVTSAQKNPTAFYLCATEGQGEETQYFGPGTRLLVL.

There are many counts of this clonotype. The CDR3 sequence is CASSVTGGLDEQYF. The CDR3 DNA follows: TGTGCCAGCAGTGTCACAGGGGGCTTGGACGAGCAGTACTTC. The V gene is TRBV28, the J gene TRBJ2-7, with 9 bases aligning to TRBD1. This CDR3 has 14 amino acids. With 5 bases clipped from V and 5 bases from J, the junction kept 7 bases outside the gene matches. Germline V gene lookup returns CDR1 MDHEN and CDR2 SYDVKM.

This clonotype was observed at least ten times. The J gene is TRBJ1-6, the V gene TRBV9; 9 bases line up with TRBD1. The germline gives CDR1 SGDLS, CDR2 YYNGEE. The V gene end was trimmed by 3 bases and the J gene end by 7 bases; junction bases not matched to a gene: 5. This CDR3 contains 15 residues. The CDR3 DNA sequence: TGTGCCAGCAGCGCGGACAGGGGTCTAAATTCACCCCTCCACTTT. Translated: CASSADRGLNSPLHF.

This clonotype was picked up many times. The chain recombines TRBV2 with TRBJ1-1; no definite D call. Germline CDR1 reads SNHLY; CDR2 reads FYNNEI. Between the trimmed V and J ends, which lost 5 bases and 4 bases, there was a span of 11 bases. The CDR3 contains 13 residues. The CDR3 bases are TGTGCCAGCAGTTATGGAGAGGGCACTGAAGCTTTCTTT. Its protein is CASSYGEGTEAFF.

This clonotype was detected ten times or more. The chain couples TRBV7-6 to TRBJ1-2; 10 bases are a match to TRBD1. The CDR3 is made up of 18 amino acids. Trimming at V came to 0 bases and at J to 0 bases, leaving 7 bases not matched to a gene. The V gene's germline CDR1 is SGHVS and CDR2 FNYEAQ. CDR3 nucleotides: TGTGCCAGCAGCTTAGCGGCGATGACAGGGGGCTCTAACTATGGCTACACCTTC. Translation: CASSLAAMTGGSNYGYTF.

The rearrangement links TRBV4-1 to TRBJ2-5; 9 nucleotides agree with TRBD1. The CDR3 is made up of 18 amino acids. With V trimmed by 2 bases and J by 1 base, 11 bases remained unmatched. CDR1 is MGHRA and CDR2 is YSYEKL in the germline V gene. CDR3 region: CASSQIPPGQGPQETQYF. CDR3 nucleotide sequence: TGCGCCAGCAGCCAAATCCCCCCAGGACAGGGGCCCCAAGAGACCCAGTACTTC.

In regard to this clonotype: The junction departs from germline at one end; a sequencing error may be responsible. This rearrangement joins TRBV12-3 or TRBV12-4 to TRBJ2-1, with D possibly TRBD1 on 5 matching bases. CDR3 length equals 12 residues. CDR3 protein: CASSFQGDEQSF. The CDR3 DNA reads TGTGCCAGCAGTTTTCAGGGCGATGAGCAGTCCTTC.

This clonotype was detected many times. This chain joins TRBV7-3 and TRBJ1-1; the D gene is possibly TRBD1 (6 bases). V lost 9 bases and J lost 10, with 18 bases in between. Looked up from germline, CDR1 is SGHTA and CDR2 is FQGTGA. CDR3 length: 12 residues. CDR3 sequence: CARGDTRSRAFF. The DNA of the CDR3 is TGTGCCAGGGGGGACACCCGTTCGAGAGCTTTCTTT.

This clonotype was counted many times. The gene calls are TRBV2 and TRBJ1-6; 7 bases agree with TRBD1. From germline, CDR1 is SNHLY and CDR2 FYNNEI. V dropped 9 bases and J dropped 7; count of bases not matched to a gene: 9. CDR3 size: 14 residues. The CDR3 is CASRTGVGNSPLHF. CDR3 sequence (DNA): TGTGCCAGTAGAACAGGGGTTGGCAATTCACCCCTCCACTTT. The complete variable domain, with remaining parts taken from reference TRBV2 and TRBJ1-6, reads EPEVTQTPSHQVTQMGQEVILRCVPISNHLYFYWYRQILGQKVEFLVSFYNNEISEKSEIFDDQFSVERPDGSNFTLKIRSTKLEDSAMYFCASRTGVGNSPLHFGNGTRLTVT.

This clonotype was detected ten times or more. This chain connects TRBV24-1 to TRBJ2-3, with TRBD1 matching 7 bases. The germline V gene has CDR1 KGHDR and CDR2 SFDVKD. This CDR3 region has 16 residues. With V trimmed by 2 bases and J by 2 bases, 6 bases remained unmatched. CDR3 in amino acids: CATSDSTGVATDTQYF. The CDR3 nucleotides read TGTGCCACCAGTGATTCTACAGGGGTTGCCACAGATACGCAGTATTTT.

This clonotype was seen repeatedly, ten times or more. This chain links TRBV11-2 with TRBJ2-3, with a tentative D call TRBD2 (6 bases). The CDR3 has 17 amino acids. Looked up from germline, CDR1 is SGHAT and CDR2 is FQNNGV. V shed 3 bases and J shed 4 bases, with 20 bases lying between them. Here the CDR3 DNA reads TGTGCCAGCAGCTTGTCTTCCGGGGGAGGTCGGGCAGATACGCAGTATTTT. It yields the protein CASSLSSGGGRADTQYF.

The genes are TRBV9 and TRBJ2-1, with a tentative D call TRBD1 (5 bases). In germline, CDR1 is SGDLS, CDR2 YYNGEE. The CDR3 loop spans 14 amino acids. The V gene lost 0 bases and the J gene lost 3 bases, with 7 bases spanning the gap. The DNA for the CDR3 is TGTGCCAGCAGCGTAGCGGACAACTACAATGAGCAGTTCTTC. This codes for CASSVADNYNEQFF.

The rearrangement joins TRBV6-5 to TRBJ2-5; perhaps TRBD1 as D (6 bases). Germline-derived CDR1 and CDR2 are MNHEY and SVGAGI. V was clipped by 4 bases and J by 4 bases, with 16 bases between them. The CDR3 spans 15 residues. The CDR3 DNA is TGTGCCAGCAGTTTCGGAACAGGGAGTAGAGAGACCCAGTACTTC. This encodes CASSFGTGSRETQYF.

At least ten counts were recorded for this clonotype. The chain carries TRBV7-2 and TRBJ1-5; the D gene is possibly TRBD1 (5 bases). This CDR3 comprises 13 residues. With 4 bases removed from V and 10 bases from J, the gap between germline ends came to 14 bases. Germline lookup yields CDR1 SGHTA and CDR2 FQGNSA. For the CDR3, the DNA is TGTGCCAGCAGCTCCGCCGACAGCCGTCCCCAGCATTTT. The encoded protein is CASSSADSRPQHF.

The sample holds many counts of this clonotype. This rearrangement joins TRBV4-1 to TRBJ1-4; TRBD1 aligns across 7 bases. Germline V gene lookup returns CDR1 MGHRA and CDR2 YSYEKL. The CDR3 extends over 15 amino acids. With V trimmed by 0 bases and J by 8 bases, 6 bases remained unmatched. This CDR3 reads CASSQEDRDREKLFF. CDR3 DNA: TGCGCCAGCAGCCAAGAAGACAGGGATCGCGAAAAACTGTTTTTT.

This clonotype has a count of ten or more. The chain carries TRBV29-1 and TRBJ2-1; the match to TRBD2 covers 8 bases. The CDR3 runs 16 residues. J was trimmed by 6 bases and V by 4 bases; bases with no gene match: 14. Germline V gives CDR1 SQVTM, CDR2 ANQGSEA. CDR3 DNA: TGCAGCGTTGTGCTCCGGAGCGGGAGCCTGCGCAATGAGCAGTTCTTC. Its translation: CSVVLRSGSLRNEQFF.

This clonotype was recorded many times. This chain uses TRBV3-1 with TRBJ2-1; D gene uncertain. The CDR3 has 14 residues. V was cut by 1 base and J by 3 bases, with 7 bases left in between. Germline V gene data show CDR1 as LGHDT and CDR2 as YNNKEL (reference sequence). The CDR3 is CASSQARNYNEQFF. For the CDR3, the DNA is TGTGCCAGCAGCCAAGCCAGGAACTACAATGAGCAGTTCTTC.

This clonotype was observed many times. The V and J genes are TRBV20-1 and TRBJ1-2; D gene unclear. The CDR3 runs 14 residues. From germline, CDR1 is DFQATT and CDR2 SNEGSKA (reference sequence). Trimming removed 3 bases from V and 3 bases from J, with 14 bases in between. CDR3 nucleotides: TGCAGTGCTAGCGCCGGAGACGGATACTATGGCTACACCTTC. Its translation: CSASAGDGYYGYTF.

To note about this clonotype: A much larger clone differs from this one at a single base, so this may be a read error. The DNA for the CDR3 is TGTGCCTGGAGTGTAGAGAGCTCCTACGAGCAGTACTTC. Protein: CAWSVESSYEQYF. The chain recombines TRBV30 with TRBJ2-7; D gene unclear. The CDR3 consists of 13 residues. Between the trimmed V and J ends, which lost 0 bases and 0 bases, there was a span of 6 bases. CDR1 and CDR2 (germline): GTSNPN, SVGIG (reference sequence).

This clonotype occurred many times. J is TRBJ1-1 and V is TRBV6-1; a possible D gene is TRBD1 (5 bases). Germline V gene data show CDR1 as MNHNS and CDR2 as SASEGT. Trimming left V 3 bases short and J 0 bases short, with 11 bases between. The CDR3 is 15 amino acids. The CDR3 is CASSDPGSMNTEAFF. CDR3 bases: TGTGCCAGCAGTGACCCAGGGTCCATGAACACTGAAGCTTTCTTT.

The V gene is TRBV6-5, the J gene TRBJ1-2, with no clear D. Trimming took off 4 bases at V and 7 bases at J, with 10 bases between the two ends. The CDR3 extends over 12 amino acids. CDR1 MNHEY and CDR2 SVGAGI come from the germline V gene. CDR3: CASSSFLGGYTF. The CDR3 DNA follows: TGTGCCAGCAGTTCCTTCCTGGGTGGCTACACCTTC.

This chain links TRBV12-3 or TRBV12-4 with TRBJ1-5; D is perhaps TRBD1 (5 bases). V was pared by 5 bases and J by 5 bases, with 16 bases between. This CDR3 is 15 amino acids long. In DNA, the CDR3 is TGTGCCAGCAGTCGCAAGTCAGGGCGGGATCAGCCCCAGCATTTT. Translating it yields CASSRKSGRDQPQHF.

V gene TRBV7-8 combines with J gene TRBJ2-7; 7 nucleotides align to TRBD1. CDR1 and CDR2 from the germline V gene are SGHVS and FQNEAQ. V lost 1 base, J lost 10 bases, and 19 bases stayed unmatched. The CDR3 sequence is 17 residues long. Here the CDR3 DNA reads TGTGCCAGCAGCTTAGTGGCAGCACCCACGACAGGGAAAGAACAGTACTTC. Protein product: CASSLVAAPTTGKEQYF.

This clonotype came up many times. Here the CDR3 reads CASSSPSGEVSEQFF. The CDR3 DNA reads as TGTGCCAGCAGTTCGCCGTCCGGGGAGGTGAGTGAGCAGTTCTTC. The rearrangement joins TRBV11-2 to TRBJ2-1; weak D call: TRBD2 (6 bases). CDR1 is SGHAT, CDR2 FQNNGV, per germline. The length of the CDR3 is 15 residues. Trimming took 6 bases from V and 9 from J, leaving 21 bases between them.

This clonotype was recorded many times. V and J are TRBV24-1 and TRBJ1-2; D uncertain. V gave up 4 bases and J gave up 5 bases, with 7 bases separating them. In germline, CDR1 is KGHDR, CDR2 SFDVKD. The CDR3 totals 12 residues. CDR3 nucleotide sequence: TGTGCCACCAGTGAGGGGATATATGGCTACACCTTC. Protein product: CATSEGIYGYTF.

Many counts were recorded for this clonotype. CDR3 sequence: CSVVPGGMAGGPTYNEQFF. CDR3 nucleotides: TGCAGCGTTGTACCCGGCGGTATGGCGGGAGGGCCGACCTACAATGAGCAGTTCTTC. The chain couples TRBV29-1 to TRBJ2-1; 9 bases match TRBD2. V shed 4 bases and J 2 bases; nucleotides not matched to a gene: 18. The germline V gene encodes CDR1 SQVTM and CDR2 ANQGSEA. The CDR3 runs to 19 residues.

This clonotype was seen many times. The V and J genes are TRBV7-3 and TRBJ1-1; D might be TRBD1 (6 bases). The CDR3 runs to 13 residues. With 4 bases removed from V and 4 bases from J, the gap between germline ends came to 10 bases. Germline-derived CDR1 and CDR2 are SGHTA and FQGTGA. The CDR3 nucleotides are TGTGCCAGCAGCTCCACAGGGCTCACTGAAGCTTTCTTT. The encoded protein is CASSSTGLTEAFF.

This clonotype was detected many times. The V gene is TRBV24-1, the J gene TRBJ2-5, with D perhaps given as TRBD1 or TRBD2 (6 bases each). The J call may not be correct, given that the DNA end is closer to TRBJ2-1. Germline CDR1 KGHDR, CDR2 SFDVKD. The CDR3 is 14 residues long. The CDR3 reads CATSTGGIYNEQFF. In DNA, the CDR3 is TGTGCCACCTCGACAGGAGGGATCTACAATGAGCAGTTCTTC.

This clonotype was seen at least ten times. The chain carries TRBV10-3 and TRBJ1-1, with a tentative D call TRBD1 (6 bases). V was pared by 8 bases and J by 0 bases, with 10 bases between. Germline V gives CDR1 ENHRY, CDR2 SYGVKD. The CDR3 covers 13 residues. The CDR3 here is CAIRGQLNTEAFF. The CDR3 bases are TGTGCCATCCGTGGACAGCTGAACACTGAAGCTTTCTTT.

This rearrangement joins TRBV9 to TRBJ1-6; tentative D call: TRBD1 (5 bases). The V end was cut by 4 bases, the J end by 5 bases, with 10 bases between. CDR3 length: 14 amino acids. CDR1 is SGDLS and CDR2 is YYNGEE in the germline V gene. CDR3 residues: CASSWDGDNSPLHF. CDR3 nucleotide sequence: TGTGCCAGCAGCTGGGACGGAGATAATTCACCCCTCCACTTT.